This T cell receptor beta chain was observed in a study of glioma-infiltrating T cells after dendritic cell vaccination. Notes on the study in general: Higher pretreatment TIL content predicted longer progression-free time and survival.

This clone has just one count. Its antigen is not known. This sample's time point: after dendritic cell vaccination, including at tumor progression/relapse. No glioblastoma patient carried an isocitrate dehydrogenase mutation. The assay was immunoSEQ multiplex PCR, and TCRdb's table has in-frame clones only and misses some. This sample yields more than 95,000 clones, of which around 91% are seen a single time; 2.7% belongs to the top ten. There are 15 residues in the CDR3. Trimming pared 4 bases from V and 4 bases from J, leaving 12 bases between. Germline loops: CDR1 SGHRS, CDR2 YFSETQ. The source was blood, collected after dendritic cell vaccination. The source of this sequence is a human donor with glioblastoma. V usage is TRBV5-1 and J usage is TRBJ1-6; D is possibly TRBD1 (6 bases). Here the CDR3 DNA reads TGCGCCAGCAGCCAAGGACAGCAGTATAATTCACCCCTCCACTTT. Protein sequence: CASSQGQQYNSPLHF.